Below are 29 T cell receptor beta chains sequenced from a single sample in a study of CD8+ T cells in alopecia areata. RNA was isolated and reverse transcribed to cDNA, the sequencing template. Profiling relied on immunoSEQ multiplex PCR, and the TCRdb table lists in-frame clones only, not all of them. In the table there are 110,000 to 150,000 clones, roughly three fifths of which are singletons. The sample consisted of CD4+ T cells sorted from blood, taken at week 0. Source of these receptors: a human donor with alopecia areata.

The rearrangement uses TRBV30 and TRBJ1-2, with 9 bases fitting TRBD1. CDR3 size: 17 residues. Germline V gene lookup returns CDR1 GTSNPN and CDR2 SVGIG (reference sequence). J lost 5 bases, V lost 6 bases, and 19 bases had no gene match. In DNA, the CDR3 is TGTGCCTGCGGGGGTAGGGGACAGGGAGGTTCCGGTTATGGCTACACCTTC. As protein: CACGGRGQGGSGYGYTF.

V and J are TRBV29-1 and TRBJ1-4, with D possibly being TRBD1 (5 bases). The CDR3 loop spans 13 amino acids. Trimming removed 2 bases at V and 3 bases at J, with 7 bases between. The germline V gene encodes CDR1 SQVTM and CDR2 ANQGSEA. The CDR3 region is CSVEQGANEKLFF. The CDR3 DNA reads TGCAGCGTTGAACAGGGTGCTAATGAAAAACTGTTTTTT.

This chain connects TRBV6-5 to TRBJ2-3; D might be TRBD1 (6 bases). The CDR3 is 14 residues long. V lost 5 bases and J lost 2, with 11 bases in between. Germline V CDR1 and CDR2: MNHEY, SVGAGI. The DNA of the CDR3 is TGTGCCAGCAGTGACAGGACATACACAGATACGCAGTATTTT. It translates to CASSDRTYTDTQYF.

The chain carries TRBV4-1 and TRBJ2-7; maybe TRBD2 (5 bases). The V gene's germline CDR1 is MGHRA and CDR2 YSYEKL. There are 15 residues in the CDR3. V shed 4 bases and J shed 5 bases, with 18 bases lying between them. CDR3 DNA sequence: TGCGCCAGCAGCCCCAAGGAAGTAGCCGGGGACGAGCAGTACTTC. Its protein product is CASSPKEVAGDEQYF.

The CDR3: CASSPWRLAKETQYF. CDR3 DNA: TGTGCCAGCAGCCCCTGGCGACTAGCGAAGGAGACCCAGTACTTC. V and J are TRBV7-8 and TRBJ2-5, with 8 bases lining up with TRBD2. The CDR3 has 15 residues. Germline CDR1 and CDR2: SGHVS and FQNEAQ. Trimming at V came to 5 bases and at J to 5 bases, leaving 10 bases not matched to a gene.

The gene calls are TRBV6-5 and TRBJ2-7; D is ambiguous. Germline assignment: CDR1 MNHEY and CDR2 SVGAGI. The ends were cut back, 6 bases at V and 3 bases at J, with 12 bases in the middle. The CDR3 runs to 13 residues. The chain's CDR3 is CASREDGLYEQYF. CDR3 DNA sequence: TGTGCCAGCAGAGAGGACGGCCTCTACGAGCAGTACTTC.

A few counts support this clone. The chain recombines TRBV30 with TRBJ1-2; 7 positions agree with TRBD1. In germline, CDR1 is GTSNPN, CDR2 SVGIG (reference sequence). This CDR3 is 12 amino acids long. The V segment lost 4 bases and the J segment 2 bases; nucleotides outside the gene matches: 1. The CDR3 reads CAWTGGNYGYTF. CDR3 coding DNA: TGTGCCTGGACAGGGGGAAACTATGGCTACACCTTC.

This clone was found a few times. V usage is TRBV29-1 and J usage is TRBJ2-3, with TRBD2 as a possible D gene (6 bases). V lost 7 bases and J 2 bases, leaving 10 bases between the germline ends. The germline V gene encodes CDR1 SQVTM and CDR2 ANQGSEA. CDR3 length: 12 amino acids. The chain's CDR3 is CSDGGPTDTQYF. Here the CDR3 DNA reads TGCAGCGACGGGGGTCCCACAGATACGCAGTATTTT.

The rearrangement links TRBV9 to TRBJ2-5; a weak D match, TRBD1 (6 bases). The CDR3 has 16 residues. The V end lost 2 bases, the J end lost 3 bases, and 17 bases lay between the germline ends. In germline, CDR1 is SGDLS, CDR2 YYNGEE. DNA for the CDR3: TGTGCCAGCAGCGTCAGGGGATGGGGGACCAAAGAGACCCAGTACTTC. Translating gives CASSVRGWGTKETQYF.

The J gene is TRBJ1-2, the V gene TRBV19, with D possibly being TRBD1 (5 bases). CDR1 and CDR2 (germline): LNHDA, SQIVND (reference sequence). V lost 4 bases and J 2 bases, leaving 8 bases between the germline ends. This CDR3 spans 13 amino acids. The CDR3, as DNA: TGTGCCAGTAGTACTCACAGGAACTATGGCTACACCTTC. Protein sequence: CASSTHRNYGYTF.

The rearrangement uses TRBV6-5 and TRBJ1-5; D call uncertain. V shed 6 bases and J shed 0 bases, with 12 bases lying between them. The CDR3 is 15 residues long. Germline CDR1 and CDR2: MNHEY and SVGAGI. In DNA form, the CDR3 reads TGTGCCAGCAGCAGAAGGGCGTCTAGCAATCAGCCCCAGCATTTT. Translated: CASSRRASSNQPQHF.

The chain has TRBV2 and TRBJ2-5, with TRBD1 as a possible D gene (5 bases). V was trimmed by 6 bases and J by 0 bases, leaving 14 bases between them. This CDR3 has 15 residues. Per the germline V gene, CDR1 is SNHLY and CDR2 is FYNNEI. As DNA, the CDR3 is TGTGCCAGCAGACCCCTGAAAGGGGACCAAGAGACCCAGTACTTC. Its protein product is CASRPLKGDQETQYF.

This chain joins TRBV5-1 and TRBJ2-7, with D uncertain. The V gene's germline CDR1 is SGHRS and CDR2 YFSETQ. The V gene lost 4 bases and the J gene lost 3 bases, with 14 bases spanning the gap. The CDR3 consists of 14 residues. The CDR3 loop reads CASSMVLSGYEQYF. CDR3 bases: TGCGCCAGCAGCATGGTTTTGTCGGGCTACGAGCAGTACTTC.

This sequence joins TRBV15 and TRBJ1-1; D may be TRBD1 (5 bases). The CDR3 has 12 residues. V dropped 9 bases and J dropped 5 bases, with 13 bases sitting between them. Germline assignment: CDR1 LNHNV and CDR2 YYDKDF (reference sequence). CDR3 in amino acids: CATGAVRTEAFF. In DNA form, the CDR3 reads TGTGCCACTGGGGCTGTGAGGACTGAAGCTTTCTTT.

The chain links TRBV5-1 to TRBJ1-2; 7 positions agree with TRBD1. The length of the CDR3 is 12 residues. V was clipped by 2 bases and J by 6 bases; unmatched bases: 1. The germline gives CDR1 SGHRS, CDR2 YFSETQ. Here the CDR3 reads CASSFQGDGYTF. CDR3 in DNA: TGCGCCAGCAGCTTCCAGGGGGATGGCTACACCTTC.

In its sample, this clone was seen once. The genes are TRBV30 and TRBJ1-1; D unresolved. The CDR3 is 13 residues long. CDR1 is GTSNPN and CDR2 is SVGIG in the germline V gene (reference sequence). V dropped 4 bases and J dropped 4 bases, with 13 bases sitting between them. The CDR3, as DNA: TGTGCCTGGAAGGTTAAGGCTGCCACTGAAGCTTTCTTT. Its translation is CAWKVKAATEAFF.

The J gene is TRBJ2-3, the V gene TRBV30; possibly TRBD1 or TRBD2 for D (5 bases each). The CDR3 length is 14 residues. Germline V gene lookup returns CDR1 GTSNPN and CDR2 SVGIG (reference sequence). Trimming took 4 bases from V and 3 from J, leaving 14 bases between them. CDR3 sequence: CAWTTSGPTDTQYF. DNA for the CDR3: TGTGCCTGGACAACCTCGGGACCTACAGATACGCAGTATTTT.

V is TRBV29-1 and J is TRBJ1-2; D unclear. Germline values: CDR1 SQVTM, CDR2 ANQGSEA. The CDR3 sequence is 14 residues long. Trimming shortened V by 4 bases and J by 11 bases, and 23 bases separated the two germline ends. CDR3 bases: TGCAGCGTTGGTGTAGTGGGGTACTTAGCGCCATACACCTTC. Amino acid sequence: CSVGVVGYLAPYTF.

J is TRBJ2-5 and V is TRBV5-6; a possible D gene is TRBD2 (5 bases). This CDR3 contains 13 residues. CDR1 is SGHDT, CDR2 YYEEEE, per germline. Trimming cost V 4 bases and J 3 bases, with 10 bases left between them. CDR3 amino acids: CASSPGMEETQYF. The CDR3 nucleotides read TGTGCCAGCAGCCCCGGGATGGAAGAGACCCAGTACTTC.

The table lists this clone with a few counts. V usage is TRBV10-3 and J usage is TRBJ2-4; 10 bases line up with TRBD2. The length of the CDR3 is 16 residues. The V segment lost 1 base and the J segment 4 bases; nucleotides outside the gene matches: 4. Per germline, CDR1 ENHRY and CDR2 SYGVKD. The CDR3 sequence: CAISEFSGGSKNIQYF. The DNA for the CDR3 is TGTGCCATCAGTGAGTTTAGCGGGGGGTCGAAAAACATTCAGTACTTC.

The chain has TRBV25-1 and TRBJ1-5, with 9 bases matching TRBD1. The germline gives CDR1 MGHDK, CDR2 SYGVNS. J lost 3 bases, V lost 2 bases, and 2 bases had no gene match. The CDR3 spans 15 residues. CDR3 sequence: CASSEGTGFNQPQHF. The CDR3 DNA is TGTGCCAGCAGTGAAGGGACAGGGTTCAATCAGCCCCAGCATTTT.

The chain employs TRBV29-1 and TRBJ2-7, with 8 bases that match TRBD1. Trimming took 7 bases from V and 7 from J; bases not matched to a gene: 6. From germline, CDR1 is SQVTM and CDR2 ANQGSEA. This CDR3 has 11 residues. This CDR3 reads CSAGQGWEQYF. In nucleotides, the CDR3 is TGCAGCGCAGGACAGGGTTGGGAGCAGTACTTC.

The chain couples TRBV29-1 to TRBJ1-2, with D perhaps matching TRBD1 (6 bases). Germline V lookup: CDR1 SQVTM, CDR2 ANQGSEA. This CDR3 region has 11 residues. The V end lost 3 bases, the J end lost 8 bases, and 10 bases lay between the germline ends. CDR3 in amino acids: CSVEDRKGYTF. CDR3 DNA: TGCAGCGTTGAGGACAGAAAGGGCTACACCTTC.

This clone turned up a few times. This chain links TRBV19 with TRBJ2-1; D is perhaps TRBD2 (5 bases). This CDR3 spans 14 amino acids. V lost 3 bases to trimming and J lost 8 bases, with 14 bases between them. Germline-derived CDR1 and CDR2 are LNHDA and SQIVND (reference sequence). CDR3 coding DNA: TGTGCCAGTAGTATTAGCGTGGGAGTACATGAGCAGTTCTTC. Its translation: CASSISVGVHEQFF.

The rearrangement uses TRBV2 and TRBJ2-2; TRBD1 aligns across 7 bases. The CDR3 extends over 12 amino acids. The V gene end was trimmed by 10 bases and the J gene end by 4 bases; junction bases not matched to a gene: 3. Germline V gene sequence: CDR1 SNHLY, CDR2 FYNNEI. In DNA, the CDR3 is TGTGCCACCGGGACAGCCACCGGGGAGCTGTTTTTT. It specifies CATGTATGELFF.

The CDR3 loop is CAWSTWRGQGYGYTF. CDR3 nucleotides: TGTGCCTGGAGTACCTGGCGGGGACAGGGGTATGGCTACACCTTC. The rearrangement links TRBV30 to TRBJ1-2; TRBD1 matches 10 bases. CDR1 is GTSNPN and CDR2 is SVGIG in the germline V gene (reference sequence). This CDR3 contains 15 residues. J gave up 5 bases and V 2 bases, and 8 bases lay outside the gene matches.

The chain employs TRBV10-2 and TRBJ2-7; TRBD2 matches 7 bases. V lost 4 bases, J lost 6 bases, and 12 bases stayed unmatched. CDR1 WSHSY and CDR2 SAAADI come from the germline V gene. This CDR3 has 15 residues. CDR3 sequence: CASSANPGLGVEQYF. The CDR3 nucleotides are TGCGCCAGCAGTGCAAATCCCGGACTAGGAGTCGAGCAGTACTTC.

A single count supports this clone. This chain joins TRBV29-1 and TRBJ1-4; the match to TRBD1 covers 11 bases. The CDR3 contains 13 residues. Trimming cost V 4 bases and J 7 bases; bases outside gene matches: 2. The germline V gene encodes CDR1 SQVTM and CDR2 ANQGSEA. CDR3 nucleotides: TGCAGCGTTGCCGGGACAGGGGGTGAAAAACTGTTTTTT. Protein product: CSVAGTGGEKLFF.

The rearrangement joins TRBV2 to TRBJ2-7, with a weak D call TRBD1 (6 bases). Germline lookup yields CDR1 SNHLY and CDR2 FYNNEI. Trimming shortened V by 9 bases and J by 1 base, and 16 bases separated the two germline ends. The CDR3 covers 14 residues. CDR3 amino acids: CASLNQGMSYEQYF. CDR3 coding DNA: TGTGCCAGTCTAAACCAGGGGATGTCCTACGAGCAGTACTTC.